What follows are 27 T cell receptor beta chains derived from one specimen sequenced in a study of CD8 T cells in ankylosing spondylitis. Each CDR3 protein gets one entry after TCRdb re-called the 5' RACE reads with MiXCR. The sample includes over 700,000 distinct CDR3 sequences, 15% to 20% seen only once; the top ten take about 20%. General observations from the study: Eight highly homologous variants formed a TCR beta motif that appeared characteristic of ankylosing spondylitis blood.

What these receptors recognize is not known. Sequencing was done on a sample of blood, either unsorted or a sorted T cell fraction (not recorded which). These receptors originate from a male donor with ankylosing spondylitis.

The chain is built from TRBV29-1 and TRBJ2-1; possibly TRBD1 or TRBD2 for D (6 bases each). The V end lost 4 bases, the J end lost 4 bases, and 17 bases lay between the germline ends. CDR3 length equals 15 residues. Germline V CDR1 and CDR2: SQVTM, ANQGSEA. This CDR3 is CSVAGGQGLYNEQFF. The DNA of the CDR3 is TGCAGCGTTGCCGGAGGGCAGGGGCTGTACAATGAGCAGTTCTTC.

This clonotype was detected a few times. The CDR3 DNA follows: TGCAGCGTTGACTCGGGACGGAAGAACACTGAAGCTTTCTTT. This sequence encodes CSVDSGRKNTEAFF. The V call is TRBV29-1, the J call TRBJ1-1, with a weak D call TRBD1 (5 bases). The CDR3 spans 14 residues. Germline loops: CDR1 SQVTM, CDR2 ANQGSEA. The V and J ends lost 3 bases and 1 base respectively, with 12 bases between them.

This clonotype came up a few times. This rearrangement joins TRBV7-9 to TRBJ1-2, with D tentatively TRBD1 (5 bases). The germline CDR1 and CDR2 sequences are SEHNR and FQNEAQ (reference sequence). This CDR3 spans 15 amino acids. Trimming pared 5 bases from V and 8 bases from J, leaving 21 bases between. CDR3 nucleotides: TGTGCCAGCAGCCGTATCGGGACGGACTTTGGGGGCTACACCTTC. It specifies CASSRIGTDFGGYTF.

There are a few counts of this clonotype. The chain couples TRBV29-1 to TRBJ1-4; D is unresolved. CDR1 and CDR2 (germline): SQVTM, ANQGSEA. The CDR3 consists of 12 residues. V shed 7 bases and J shed 7 bases, with 13 bases lying between them. CDR3 in DNA: TGCAGCGCCGTGGGATTAACTGAAAAACTGTTTTTT. Its protein product is CSAVGLTEKLFF.

This clonotype was counted between two and nine times. The CDR3 loop reads CASSERRGTARIYEQYF. CDR3 sequence (DNA): TGTGCCAGCAGTGAACGACGAGGGACGGCCAGAATCTACGAGCAGTACTTC. The V call is TRBV2, the J call TRBJ2-7; D is tentatively TRBD1 or TRBD2 (5 bases each). Germline assignment: CDR1 SNHLY and CDR2 FYNNEI. The CDR3 is 17 residues long. The V end lost 2 bases, the J end lost 3 bases, and 20 bases lay between the germline ends.

This chain joins TRBV13 and TRBJ2-1; D not certain. The CDR3 runs 15 residues. Trimming left V 3 bases short and J 2 bases short, with 11 bases between. The germline CDR1 and CDR2 sequences are PRHDT and FYEKMQ (reference sequence). The CDR3 DNA reads TGTGCCAGCAGCTTTGGGGATCTCACCTACAATGAGCAGTTCTTC. Amino acid sequence: CASSFGDLTYNEQFF.

The chain joins TRBV2 to TRBJ2-3; tentative D call: TRBD2 (6 bases). The V end was cut by 6 bases, the J end by 6 bases, with 22 bases between. In germline, CDR1 is SNHLY, CDR2 FYNNEI. CDR3 length equals 16 residues. In nucleotides, the CDR3 is TGTGCCAGCAGAGCAGTGGGGGGACCCGAAGCTGATACGCAGTATTTT. It yields the protein CASRAVGGPEADTQYF.

This clonotype was observed at least ten times. The CDR3: CAISESTAEHQPQHF. In DNA, the CDR3 is TGTGCCATCAGTGAGTCGACAGCCGAACATCAGCCCCAGCATTTT. This chain joins TRBV10-3 and TRBJ1-5; D possibly corresponds to TRBD1 (5 bases). The length of the CDR3 is 15 residues. The germline V gene encodes CDR1 ENHRY and CDR2 SYGVKD. Trimming cost V 0 bases and J 5 bases, with 11 bases left between them.

The chain's CDR3 is CASSPGGGVFYEQYF. The CDR3 coding sequence is TGTGCCAGCAGCCCTGGGGGAGGGGTTTTCTACGAGCAGTACTTC. The genes are TRBV27 and TRBJ2-7; TRBD2 matches at 7 bases. Germline lookup yields CDR1 MNHEY and CDR2 SMNVEV (reference sequence). The CDR3 consists of 15 residues. Losses at the gene ends were 6 bases for V and 3 bases for J; bases not matched to a gene: 11.

Points on this clonotype: A junction end diverges from the germline sequence, so it may reflect a read error. This chain joins TRBV12-3 or TRBV12-4 and TRBJ2-1; TRBD1 or TRBD2 may be the D gene (5 bases each). The CDR3 loop spans 16 amino acids. CDR3 in amino acids: CASSLGTPGSYNGQFF. CDR3 DNA sequence: TGTGCCAGCAGCCTAGGGACGCCTGGCTCCTACAATGGGCAGTTCTTC.

Only a few counts were recorded for this clonotype. This chain links TRBV12-3 or TRBV12-4 with TRBJ1-1; D is possibly TRBD1 (6 bases). V shed 4 bases and J shed 1 base, with 7 bases lying between them. This CDR3 is 13 amino acids long. CDR3 DNA: TGTGCCAGCAGTTACAGGGCGAACACTGAAGCTTTCTTT. It yields the protein CASSYRANTEAFF.

This clonotype has only a few counts. This chain links TRBV29-1 with TRBJ2-5, with D maybe TRBD1 (6 bases). This CDR3 has 12 amino acids. V shed 5 bases and J shed 5 bases, with 12 bases lying between them. Germline V gene sequence: CDR1 SQVTM, CDR2 ANQGSEA. In DNA form, the CDR3 reads TGCAGCGTTAACAGGGCGGCGGAGACCCAGTACTTC. Its protein is CSVNRAAETQYF.

J is TRBJ1-3 and V is TRBV9; D remains ambiguous. This CDR3 spans 14 amino acids. The V end lost 3 bases, the J end lost 8 bases, and 15 bases lay between the germline ends. Germline CDR1 is SGDLS and CDR2 is YYNGEE. The CDR3 reads CASSAWEVDDTIYF. As DNA, the CDR3 is TGTGCCAGCAGCGCATGGGAGGTTGATGACACCATATATTTT. Full variable domain (missing parts from reference TRBV9 and TRBJ1-3): DSGVTQTPKHLITATGQRVTLRCSPRSGDLSVYWYQQSLDQGLQFLIQYYNGEERAKGNILERFSAQQFPDLHSELNLSSLELGDSALYFCASSAWEVDDTIYFGEGSWLTVV.

Comments on this clonotype: Germline and junction disagree at one end, which may indicate a read error. J is TRBJ2-7 and V is TRBV12-3 or TRBV12-4; no clear D gene. The CDR3 consists of 11 residues. CDR3 nucleotide sequence: TGTGCCAGCAGTTCAATGTACGTGCAGTACTTC. As protein: CASSSMYVQYF.

The chain joins TRBV18 to TRBJ2-1; D is undetermined. The CDR3 runs 14 residues. The V and J ends lost 6 bases and 6 bases respectively, with 15 bases between them. CDR1 is KGHSH, CDR2 LQKENI, per germline. CDR3 sequence reads: CASSPGSMGNEQFF. The CDR3 DNA is TGTGCCAGCTCCCCCGGGTCCATGGGCAATGAGCAGTTCTTC.

This clonotype was seen only a few times. The chain uses TRBV29-1 and TRBJ2-7; 9 bases are a match to TRBD1. This CDR3 is built from 14 residues. The V and J ends lost 4 bases and 5 bases, in that order; junction bases with no gene match: 9. CDR1 and CDR2 (germline): SQVTM, ANQGSEA. CDR3 sequence reads: CSVVGTGLVDEQYF. CDR3 nucleotide sequence: TGCAGCGTTGTTGGGACAGGGCTGGTGGACGAGCAGTACTTC.

This clonotype was seen a few times. The chain combines TRBV6-1 with TRBJ1-5; possibly TRBD1 for D (5 bases). The CDR3 runs 14 residues. The germline gives CDR1 MNHNS, CDR2 SASEGT. V gave up 5 bases and J gave up 5 bases, with 13 bases separating them. The CDR3 spells CASSPRQPDQPQHF. The CDR3 nucleotides read TGTGCCAGCAGTCCCAGACAGCCCGATCAGCCCCAGCATTTT.

The sample holds a few counts of this clonotype. DNA for the CDR3: TGCGCCAGCAGCTCAAAGACTAGCGGGGGCCTACATCGTCTCACAGATACGCAGTATTTT. Its translation is CASSSKTSGGLHRLTDTQYF. The rearrangement links TRBV5-1 to TRBJ2-3, with 12 bases matching TRBD2. V lost 3 bases and J lost 2; bases outside the gene matches: 16. The CDR3 spans 20 residues. Germline values: CDR1 SGHRS, CDR2 YFSETQ. Complete variable domain (other parts from reference TRBV5-1 and TRBJ2-3): KAGVTQTPRYLIKTRGQQVTLSCSPISGHRSVSWYQQTPGQGLQFLFEYFSETQRNKGNFPGRFSGRQFSNSRSEMNVSTLELGDSALYLCASSSKTSGGLHRLTDTQYFGPGTRLTVL.

There are many counts of this clonotype. The chain links TRBV3-1 to TRBJ2-5; 8 bases fit TRBD1. The CDR3 loop spans 14 amino acids. Germline loops: CDR1 LGHDT, CDR2 YNNKEL (reference sequence). Trimming took 3 bases from V and 4 from J; bases not matched to a gene: 4. CDR3 nucleotide sequence: TGTGCCAGCAGCCAGACAGGGGAGCGAGAGACCCAGTACTTC. Its translation is CASSQTGERETQYF.

This clonotype was detected only a few times. The V and J genes are TRBV29-1 and TRBJ2-7; 7 bases agree with TRBD1. Germline V lookup: CDR1 SQVTM, CDR2 ANQGSEA. This CDR3 has 15 amino acids. V shed 6 bases and J 1 base; nucleotides not matched to a gene: 12. The DNA for the CDR3 is TGCAGCGTACCCACAGGGGTGGGAAGTTCCTACGAGCAGTACTTC. Amino acid sequence: CSVPTGVGSSYEQYF.

This clonotype has only a few counts. The rearrangement joins TRBV28 to TRBJ2-7, with TRBD2 identical over 15 bases. V was clipped by 5 bases and J by 3 bases; unmatched bases: 8. Germline V gene data show CDR1 as MDHEN and CDR2 as SYDVKM. The CDR3 is 17 amino acids. The DNA for the CDR3 is TGTGCCAGCAGTACCCAGGGACTAGCGGGAGGACTCTACGAGCAGTACTTC. Translating it yields CASSTQGLAGGLYEQYF.

This clonotype was detected a few times. The rearrangement joins TRBV7-6 to TRBJ2-1; either TRBD1 or TRBD2 may supply D (5 bases each). V dropped 1 base and J dropped 8 bases, with 15 bases sitting between them. CDR3 size: 15 residues. CDR1 is SGHVS, CDR2 FNYEAQ, per germline. Here the CDR3 reads CASSLVSGSFDEQFF. CDR3 DNA: TGTGCCAGCAGCTTAGTGTCAGGGAGTTTCGATGAGCAGTTCTTC.

Only a few counts were recorded for this clonotype. The rearrangement joins TRBV10-3 to TRBJ2-3; D is undetermined. The CDR3 contains 14 residues. V lost 0 bases to trimming and J lost 4 bases, with 8 bases between them. Per the germline V gene, CDR1 is ENHRY and CDR2 is SYGVKD. CDR3: CAISESVVADTQYF. The CDR3 nucleotides read TGTGCCATCAGTGAGTCGGTGGTTGCAGATACGCAGTATTTT.

The chain links TRBV29-1 to TRBJ2-3, with D maybe TRBD2 (6 bases). Germline V CDR1 and CDR2: SQVTM, ANQGSEA. This CDR3 has 12 amino acids. V gave up 6 bases and J gave up 3 bases, with 10 bases separating them. The DNA of the CDR3 is TGCAGCGTGGGGGGTAGGACAGATACGCAGTATTTT. Its protein is CSVGGRTDTQYF.

V usage is TRBV11-2 and J usage is TRBJ2-5, with D perhaps given as TRBD1 or TRBD2 (5 bases each). Germline-derived CDR1 and CDR2 are SGHAT and FQNNGV. The CDR3 has 19 residues. The ends were cut back, 8 bases at V and 5 bases at J, with 33 bases in the middle. The DNA of the CDR3 is TGTGCCAGCTCCCGGGGTGGGGGAGACCAGCAATTCCCGGATGAGACCCAGTACTTC. Amino acids: CASSRGGGDQQFPDETQYF. Supplemented by reference TRBV11-2 and TRBJ2-5, the full variable domain reads EAGVAQSPRYKIIEKRQSVAFWCNPISGHATLYWYQQILGQGPKLLIQFQNNGVVDDSQLPKDRFSAERLKGVDSTLKIQPAKLEDSAVYLCASSRGGGDQQFPDETQYFGPGTRLLVL.

The J gene is TRBJ2-5, the V gene TRBV4-3; 8 bases line up with TRBD1. V lost 0 bases, J lost 5 bases, and 8 bases stayed unmatched. The CDR3 is 16 residues long. Germline assignment: CDR1 LGHNA and CDR2 YSLEER. The CDR3 DNA reads as TGCGCCAGCAGCCAAGATCGCCAGGGGGCGGGGGAGACCCAGTACTTC. As protein: CASSQDRQGAGETQYF.

The chain recombines TRBV12-3 or TRBV12-4 with TRBJ2-7; 7 nucleotides align to TRBD1. The V and J ends lost 3 bases and 0 bases, in that order; junction bases with no gene match: 5. The CDR3 runs 15 residues. The CDR3 DNA is TGTGCCAGCAGTTTTGCAAGGACAGGCTCCTACGAGCAGTACTTC. Its protein is CASSFARTGSYEQYF.